This TCR beta chain originates from a study of control samples from healthy donors and cancer patients. Here immunoSEQ multiplex PCR was the method, and the copy in TCRdb shows in-frame clones only, minus some. This repertoire shows roughly 100,000 clones, 85% to 90% found once; its top ten account for roughly 1.3%. V lost 3 bases, J lost 5 bases, and 6 bases stayed unmatched. This CDR3 is built from 14 residues. Germline V gives CDR1 KGHSH, CDR2 LQKENI. This chain joins TRBV18 and TRBJ2-5; 7 nucleotides line up with TRBD1. This TCR was sampled from a woman in her 50s in good health. The sample consisted of blood. CDR3 residues: CASSPTTGSETQYF. The CDR3 bases are TGTGCCAGCTCACCCACGACAGGGAGTGAGACCCAGTACTTC.